Each of the 6 T cell receptor beta chains below was sequenced from the same sample in a study of identical twins. TCRdb ran MiXCR on the 5' RACE reads and lists one entry per CDR3 protein. This table holds a few hundred thousand distinct CDR3 sequences, about 8.1% found once. These data were also filed under a second study, of yellow fever vaccine responses in identical twins.

The sample taken for sequencing was memory (CD45RO+) T cells sorted from blood. Receptors were obtained from a woman younger than 30 in good health.

V usage is TRBV20-1 and J usage is TRBJ2-7, with D unresolved. The CDR3 contains 8 residues. Trimming removed 7 bases from V and 4 bases from J, with 2 bases in between. The germline CDR1 and CDR2 sequences are DFQATT and SNEGSKA (reference sequence). The CDR3 reads CSVYEQYF. CDR3 nucleotides: TGCAGTGTGTACGAGCAGTACTTC.

This clonotype has a count of ten or more. The chain recombines TRBV12-3 or TRBV12-4 with TRBJ1-1, with D hard to call. The germline V and J ends were trimmed by 6 bases and 7 bases, with 12 bases remaining between them. CDR3 length: 12 amino acids. The CDR3 reads CASRTGKGEAFF. DNA for the CDR3: TGTGCCAGCAGGACCGGAAAAGGTGAAGCTTTCTTT.

This clonotype was seen at least ten times. V is TRBV2 and J is TRBJ2-3; D not certain. Trimming left V 5 bases short and J 4 bases short, with 16 bases between. Germline CDR1 and CDR2: SNHLY and FYNNEI. The CDR3 sequence is 15 residues long. DNA of the CDR3: TGTGCCAGCAGTTCAACCTCTAGACTGTCAGATACGCAGTATTTT. Protein product: CASSSTSRLSDTQYF.

In its sample, this clonotype was seen many times. The J gene is TRBJ1-2, the V gene TRBV12-3 or TRBV12-4; D unclear. V lost 5 bases and J lost 8, with 9 bases in between. This CDR3 has 11 residues. The CDR3 nucleotides are TGTGCCAGCAGTCCTGCCCCGGGCTACACCTTC. This gives the protein CASSPAPGYTF.

This clonotype was counted at least ten times. The V call is TRBV5-1, the J call TRBJ1-2; TRBD1 agrees at 8 bases. Germline V gene sequence: CDR1 SGHRS, CDR2 YFSETQ. V shed 7 bases, J shed 3 bases, and the junction held 5 bases outside the gene matches. CDR3 length equals 13 residues. CDR3 coding DNA: TGCGCCAGCGCGGACAGGGTGGACTATGGCTACACCTTC. This codes for CASADRVDYGYTF.

This clonotype was observed at least ten times. The chain uses TRBV7-8 and TRBJ2-7; tentative D call: TRBD2 (6 bases). The CDR3 length is 18 residues. V was cut by 1 base and J by 6 bases, with 25 bases left in between. Germline CDR1 reads SGHVS; CDR2 reads FQNEAQ. The CDR3 nucleotides are TGTGCCAGCAGCTTAGGGGGGACTCCTTGGGTGCGGGTGGGCGAGCAGTACGTC. It codes for CASSLGGTPWVRVGEQYV.